This TCR beta chain was captured by sequencing in a study of response to subunit inactivated influenza vaccine. MiXCR, run by TCRdb on the RT-PCR reads, gives a single entry per CDR3 protein. Of hundreds of thousands of distinct CDR3 sequences detected, about 25% appear once; the ten largest clones hold approximately 2%. Study findings and constraints: The authors offered the suggestion that each seasonal influenza vaccination recruits few new T cells.

Regarding this clonotype: Antigen specificity is unknown.

V shed 0 bases, J shed 3 bases, and the junction held 20 bases outside the gene matches. The CDR3 contains 21 residues. Germline V CDR1 and CDR2: SGHTA, FQGTGA. V is TRBV7-3 and J is TRBJ2-3, with 8 nucleotides matching TRBD1. The sample consisted of CD4+ T cells sorted from PBMCs, taken around 5 days after vaccination. This clonotype originated in a man between 45 and 60 years old who received an inactivated influenza vaccine. CDR3 DNA: TGTGCCAGCAGCTTAACGTTTAGACAGGGGCCCAATATAGAAGAGACAGATACGCAGTATTTT. It yields the protein CASSLTFRQGPNIEETDTQYF.